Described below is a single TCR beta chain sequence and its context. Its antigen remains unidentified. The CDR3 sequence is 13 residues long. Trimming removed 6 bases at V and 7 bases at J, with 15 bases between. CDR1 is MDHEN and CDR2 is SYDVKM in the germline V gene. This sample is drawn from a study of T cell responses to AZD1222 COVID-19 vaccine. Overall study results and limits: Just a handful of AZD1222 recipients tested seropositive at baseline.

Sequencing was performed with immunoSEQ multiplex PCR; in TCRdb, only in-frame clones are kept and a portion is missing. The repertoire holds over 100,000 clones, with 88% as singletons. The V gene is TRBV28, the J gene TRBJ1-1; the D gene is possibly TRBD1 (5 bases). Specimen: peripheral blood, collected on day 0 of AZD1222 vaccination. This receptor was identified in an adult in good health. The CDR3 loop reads CASRLSQANEAFF. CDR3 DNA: TGTGCCAGCAGGCTCTCACAGGCGAATGAAGCTTTCTTT.